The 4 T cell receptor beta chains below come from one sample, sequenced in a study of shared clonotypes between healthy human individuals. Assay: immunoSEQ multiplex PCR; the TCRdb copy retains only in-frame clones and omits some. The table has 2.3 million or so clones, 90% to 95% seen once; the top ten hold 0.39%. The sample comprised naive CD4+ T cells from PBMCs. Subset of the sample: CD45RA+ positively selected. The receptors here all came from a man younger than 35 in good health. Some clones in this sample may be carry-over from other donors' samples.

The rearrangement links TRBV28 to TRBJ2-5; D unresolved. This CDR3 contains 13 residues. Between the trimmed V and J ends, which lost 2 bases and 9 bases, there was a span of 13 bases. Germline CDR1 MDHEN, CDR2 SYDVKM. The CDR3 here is CASSLPGLPAQYF. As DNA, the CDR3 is TGTGCCAGCAGTTTACCCGGGCTCCCAGCCCAGTACTTC.

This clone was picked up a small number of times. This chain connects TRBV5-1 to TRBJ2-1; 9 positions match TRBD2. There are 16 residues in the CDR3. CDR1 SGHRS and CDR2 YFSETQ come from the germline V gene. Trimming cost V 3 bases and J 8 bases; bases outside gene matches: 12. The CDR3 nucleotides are TGCGCCAGCAGCTGGACCGGGACTAGCCGTCCAGATGAGCAGTTCTTC. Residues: CASSWTGTSRPDEQFF.

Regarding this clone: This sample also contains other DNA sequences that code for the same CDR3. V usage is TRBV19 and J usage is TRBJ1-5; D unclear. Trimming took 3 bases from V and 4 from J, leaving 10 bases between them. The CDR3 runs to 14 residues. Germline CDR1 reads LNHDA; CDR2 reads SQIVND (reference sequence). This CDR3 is CASSISVGNQPQHF. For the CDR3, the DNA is TGTGCCAGTAGTATTTCCGTCGGGAATCAGCCCCAGCATTTT. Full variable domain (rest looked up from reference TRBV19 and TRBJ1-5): DGGITQSPKYLFRKEGQNVTLSCEQNLNHDAMYWYRQDPGQGLRLIYYSQIVNDFQKGDIAEGYSVSREKKESFPLTVTSAQKNPTAFYLCASSISVGNQPQHFGDGTRLSIL.

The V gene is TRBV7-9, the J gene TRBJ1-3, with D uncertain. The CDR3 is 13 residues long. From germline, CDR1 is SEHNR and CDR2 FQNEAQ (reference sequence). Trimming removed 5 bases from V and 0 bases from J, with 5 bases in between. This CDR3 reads CASSPSSGNTIYF. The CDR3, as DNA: TGTGCCAGCAGCCCGAGCTCTGGAAACACCATATATTTT. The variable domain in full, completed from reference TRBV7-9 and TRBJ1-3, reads DTGVSQNPRHKITKRGQNVTFRCDPISEHNRLYWYRQTLGQGPEFLTYFQNEAQLEKSRLLSDRFSAERPKGSFSTLEIQRTEQGDSAMYLCASSPSSGNTIYFGEGSWLTVV.